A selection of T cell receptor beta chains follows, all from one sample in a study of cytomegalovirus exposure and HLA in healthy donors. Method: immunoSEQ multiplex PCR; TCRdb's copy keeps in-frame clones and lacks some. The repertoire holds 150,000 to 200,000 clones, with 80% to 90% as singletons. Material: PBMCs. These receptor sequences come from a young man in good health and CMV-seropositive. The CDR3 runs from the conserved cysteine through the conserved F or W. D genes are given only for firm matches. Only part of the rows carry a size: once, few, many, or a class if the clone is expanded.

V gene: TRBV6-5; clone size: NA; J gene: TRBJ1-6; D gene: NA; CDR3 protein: CASSTGQYNSPLHF; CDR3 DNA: TGTGCCAGCAGTACCGGACAGTATAATTCACCCCTCCACTTT
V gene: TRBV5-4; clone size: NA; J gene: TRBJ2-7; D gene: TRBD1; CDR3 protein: CASSLPTWDRNSYEQYF; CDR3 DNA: TGTGCCAGCAGCTTGCCAACGTGGGACAGGAATTCCTACGAGCAGTACTTC
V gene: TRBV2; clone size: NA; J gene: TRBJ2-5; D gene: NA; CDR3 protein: CASSEALGAPPLWEQYF; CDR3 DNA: TGTGCCAGCAGTGAAGCGCTGGGGGCCCCCCCTCTCTGGGAGCAGTACTTC
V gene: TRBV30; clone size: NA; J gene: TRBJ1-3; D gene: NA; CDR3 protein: CAWSVRNRISGNTIYF; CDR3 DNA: TGTGCCTGGAGTGTCCGTAACAGAATCTCTGGAAACACCATATATTTT
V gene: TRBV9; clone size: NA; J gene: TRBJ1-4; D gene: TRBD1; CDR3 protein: CASSGGQWGGEKLFF; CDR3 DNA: TGTGCCAGCAGCGGGGGACAGTGGGGAGGTGAAAAACTGTTTTTT
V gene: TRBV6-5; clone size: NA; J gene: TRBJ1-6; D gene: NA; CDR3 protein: CASSYSPPTGFSPLHF; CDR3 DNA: TGTGCCAGCAGTTACTCGCCGCCCACGGGGTTTTCACCCCTCCACTTT
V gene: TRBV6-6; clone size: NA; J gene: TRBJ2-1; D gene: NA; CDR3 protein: CASSYRTGSSYNEQFF; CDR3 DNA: TGTGCCAGCAGTTACAGGACGGGAAGCTCCTACAATGAGCAGTTCTTC
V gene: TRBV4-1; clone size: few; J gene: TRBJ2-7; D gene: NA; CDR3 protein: CASSQVGQSDREQYF; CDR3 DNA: TGCGCCAGCAGCCAAGTTGGACAGTCTGATAGAGAGCAGTACTTC
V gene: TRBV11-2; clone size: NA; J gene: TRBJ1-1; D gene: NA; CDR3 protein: CASSSLGRNTEAFF; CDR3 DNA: TGTGCCAGCAGCTCCCTGGGGAGGAACACTGAAGCTTTCTTT
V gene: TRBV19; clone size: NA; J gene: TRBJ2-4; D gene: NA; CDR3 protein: CASSHRTEKNIQYF; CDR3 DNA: TGTGCCAGTAGCCATAGGACAGAGAAAAACATTCAGTACTTC
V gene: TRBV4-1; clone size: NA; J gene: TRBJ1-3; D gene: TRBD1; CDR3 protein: CASSRMIQGRNGNTIYF; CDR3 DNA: TGCGCCAGCAGCCGCATGATACAGGGGCGGAATGGAAACACCATATATTTT
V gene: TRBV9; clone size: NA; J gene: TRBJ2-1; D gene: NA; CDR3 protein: CASSVASSYNEQFF; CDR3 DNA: TGTGCCAGCAGCGTAGCATCCAGCTACAATGAGCAGTTCTTC
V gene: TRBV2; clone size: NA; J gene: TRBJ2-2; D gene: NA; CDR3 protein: CASGTLARGGELFF; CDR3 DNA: TGTGCCAGCGGGACACTCGCAAGGGGCGGGGAGCTGTTTTTT
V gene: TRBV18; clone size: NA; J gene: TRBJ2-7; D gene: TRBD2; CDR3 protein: CASSPRIRTGPREDEQYF; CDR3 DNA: TGTGCCAGCTCACCACGGATCAGGACGGGCCCTCGGGAGGACGAGCAGTACTTC
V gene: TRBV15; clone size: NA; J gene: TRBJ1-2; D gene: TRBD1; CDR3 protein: CATRKLQGIYGYTF; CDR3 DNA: TGTGCCACCAGGAAGCTACAGGGGATCTATGGCTACACCTTC
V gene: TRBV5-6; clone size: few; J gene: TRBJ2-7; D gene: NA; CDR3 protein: CASSLVGHIGSYEQYF; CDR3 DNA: TGTGCCAGCAGTCTCGTCGGACACATAGGCTCCTACGAGCAGTACTTC
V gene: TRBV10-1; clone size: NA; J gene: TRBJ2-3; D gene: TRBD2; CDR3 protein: CASSGTTSGGARTDTQYF; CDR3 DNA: TGCGCCAGCAGTGGTACGACTAGCGGGGGGGCCCGGACAGATACGCAGTATTTT
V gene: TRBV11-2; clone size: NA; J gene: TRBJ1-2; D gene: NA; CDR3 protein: CASSLGRGRGGGYTF; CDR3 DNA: TGTGCCAGCAGCTTAGGTAGAGGGCGCGGGGGTGGCTACACCTTC
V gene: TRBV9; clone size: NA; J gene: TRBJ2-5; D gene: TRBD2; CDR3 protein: CASSVGVGGAGETQYF; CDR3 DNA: TGTGCCAGCAGCGTAGGGGTCGGGGGGGCGGGTGAGACCCAGTACTTC
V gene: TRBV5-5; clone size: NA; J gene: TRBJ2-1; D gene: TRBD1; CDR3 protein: CATNTGVGEQFF; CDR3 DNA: TGTGCCACCAACACAGGGGTGGGTGAGCAGTTCTTC
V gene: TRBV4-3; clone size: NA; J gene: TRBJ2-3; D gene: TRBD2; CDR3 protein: CASSDRLTSGGTDTQYF; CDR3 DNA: TGCGCCAGCAGCGACCGCCTTACTAGCGGGGGCACAGATACGCAGTATTTT
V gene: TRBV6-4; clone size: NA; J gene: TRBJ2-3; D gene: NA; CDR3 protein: CASSDSAGLDTQYF; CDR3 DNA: TGTGCCAGCAGTGACTCCGCAGGACTGGATACGCAGTATTTT
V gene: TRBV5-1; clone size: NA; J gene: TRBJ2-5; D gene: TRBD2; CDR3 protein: CASSGEKRGRQETQYF; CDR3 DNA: TGCGCCAGCAGCGGAGAAAAGCGGGGGAGACAAGAGACCCAGTACTTC
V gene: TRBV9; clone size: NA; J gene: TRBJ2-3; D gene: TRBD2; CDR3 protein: CASSVAAATYGTSGYADTQYF; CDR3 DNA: TGTGCCAGCAGCGTGGCGGCAGCCACTTATGGGACTAGCGGGTACGCAGATACGCAGTATTTT
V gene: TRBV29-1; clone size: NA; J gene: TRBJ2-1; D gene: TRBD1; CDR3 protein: CSVENPTGGINEQFF; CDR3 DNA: TGCAGCGTTGAAAATCCGACAGGGGGAATAAATGAGCAGTTCTTC
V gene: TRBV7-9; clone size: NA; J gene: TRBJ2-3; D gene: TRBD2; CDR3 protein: CASSPIAGATNTDTQYF; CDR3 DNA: TGTGCCAGCAGCCCAATAGCGGGGGCCACAAACACAGATACGCAGTATTTT
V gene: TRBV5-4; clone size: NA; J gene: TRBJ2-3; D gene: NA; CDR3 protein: CASSSSGSTDTQYF; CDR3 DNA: TGTGCCAGCAGCTCGAGCGGGAGCACAGATACGCAGTATTTT
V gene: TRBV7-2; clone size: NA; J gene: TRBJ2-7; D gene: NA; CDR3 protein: CASSLYGGGYEQYF; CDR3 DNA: TGTGCCAGCAGCTTATACGGGGGTGGTTACGAGCAGTACTTC
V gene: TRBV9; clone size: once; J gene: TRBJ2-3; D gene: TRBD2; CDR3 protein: CASTPGGGVSDTQYF; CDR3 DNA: TGTGCCAGCACCCCCGGCGGGGGGGTTTCAGATACGCAGTATTTT
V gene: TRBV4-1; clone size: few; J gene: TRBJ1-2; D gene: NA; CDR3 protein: CASSQDPGGSGYTF; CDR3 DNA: TGCGCCAGCAGCCAAGACCCGGGCGGGAGTGGCTACACCTTC
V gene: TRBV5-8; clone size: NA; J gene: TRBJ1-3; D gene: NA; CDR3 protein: CASSLKPSGNTIYF; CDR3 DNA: TGTGCCAGCAGCTTGAAGCCCTCTGGAAACACCATATATTTT
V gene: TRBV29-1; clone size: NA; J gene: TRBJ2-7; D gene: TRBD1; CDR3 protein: CSVWTGGEQYF; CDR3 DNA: TGCAGCGTTTGGACAGGGGGCGAGCAGTACTTC
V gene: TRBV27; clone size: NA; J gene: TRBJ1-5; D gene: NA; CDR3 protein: CASSLRREDQPQHF; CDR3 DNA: TGTGCCAGCAGTTTACGCAGGGAAGATCAGCCCCAGCATTTT
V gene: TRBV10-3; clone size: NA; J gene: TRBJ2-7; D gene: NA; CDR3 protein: CAISAHDRFSYEQYF; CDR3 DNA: TGTGCCATCAGTGCCCATGACAGGTTTTCCTACGAGCAGTACTTC
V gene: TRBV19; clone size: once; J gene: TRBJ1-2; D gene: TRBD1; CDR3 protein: CASSIGAGGDGYTF; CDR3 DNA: TGTGCCAGTAGTATAGGAGCAGGGGGCGATGGCTACACCTTC
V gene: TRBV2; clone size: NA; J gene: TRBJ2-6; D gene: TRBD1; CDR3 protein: CASSVLPTGGAGANVLTF; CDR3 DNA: TGTGCCAGCAGTGTCCTCCCGACAGGGGGCGCTGGGGCCAACGTCCTGACTTTC
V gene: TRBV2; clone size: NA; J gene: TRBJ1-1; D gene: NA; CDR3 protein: CASSALTGLNTEAFF; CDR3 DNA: TGTGCCAGCAGTGCTTTGACAGGATTGAACACTGAAGCTTTCTTT
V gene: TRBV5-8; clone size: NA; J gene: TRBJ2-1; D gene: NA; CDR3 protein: CASSLLDSDYNEQFF; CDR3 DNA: TGTGCCAGCAGCTTGCTCGATAGCGACTACAATGAGCAGTTCTTC
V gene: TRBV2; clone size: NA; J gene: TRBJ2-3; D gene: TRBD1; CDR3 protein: CASSQIDRVWEYFTDTQYF; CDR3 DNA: TGTGCCAGCAGTCAAATTGACAGGGTGTGGGAGTACTTCACAGATACGCAGTATTTT
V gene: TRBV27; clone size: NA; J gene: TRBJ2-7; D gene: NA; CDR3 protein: CASSPRVPLYEQYF; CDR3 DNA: TGTGCCAGCAGTCCCAGGGTCCCACTCTACGAGCAGTACTTC
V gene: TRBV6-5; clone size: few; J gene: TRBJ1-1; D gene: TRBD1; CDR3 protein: CASSGGQGNTEAFF; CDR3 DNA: TGTGCCAGCAGTGGCGGACAGGGAAACACTGAAGCTTTCTTT
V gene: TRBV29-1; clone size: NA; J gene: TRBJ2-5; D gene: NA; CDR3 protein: CSVLDSAISQETQYF; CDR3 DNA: TGCAGCGTCTTGGACAGCGCCATATCTCAAGAGACCCAGTACTTC